What follows is one T cell receptor (beta chain) and its context. Its specificity is unknown. Next came a second PCR, run for roughly 6 to 11 cycles, which used a sample-barcoded 5' primer along with a J-beta primer mix. Using its own MiXCR run on the 5' RACE reads, TCRdb lists one record per CDR3 protein. The sample includes some 1.7 million distinct CDR3 sequences, roughly 28% of them seen just once. The data were obtained in a study of blood T cells in healthy people across ages. Per germline, CDR1 DFQATT and CDR2 SNEGSKA (reference sequence). Trimming removed 0 bases from V and 0 bases from J, with 9 bases in between. The CDR3 covers 15 residues. The study's findings and limits: PBMCs were not sorted, which prevented a conclusive comparison of naive versus antigen-experienced cells.

The specimen was blood. The chain recombines TRBV20-1 with TRBJ2-1, with D unresolved. The source is a woman younger than 45 in good health. The DNA for the CDR3 is TGCAGTGCTAGAGATTGGCTAGGCTCCTACAATGAGCAGTTCTTC. This encodes CSARDWLGSYNEQFF.